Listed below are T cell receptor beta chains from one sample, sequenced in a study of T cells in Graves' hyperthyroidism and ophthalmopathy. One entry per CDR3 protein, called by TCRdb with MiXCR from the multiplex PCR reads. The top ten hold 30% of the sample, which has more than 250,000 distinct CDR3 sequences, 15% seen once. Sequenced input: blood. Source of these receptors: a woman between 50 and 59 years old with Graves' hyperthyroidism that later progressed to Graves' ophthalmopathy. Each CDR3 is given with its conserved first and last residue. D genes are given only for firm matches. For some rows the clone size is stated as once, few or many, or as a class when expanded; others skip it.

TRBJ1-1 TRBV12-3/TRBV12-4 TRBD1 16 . TGTGCCAGCAGCCCAAACCTTCAGGGGGTTTGGACTGAAGCTTTCTTT CASSPNLQGVWTEAFF
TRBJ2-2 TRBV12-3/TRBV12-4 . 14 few TGTGCCAGCAGACAGGGCACGAACACCGGGGAGCTGTTTTTT CASRQGTNTGELFF
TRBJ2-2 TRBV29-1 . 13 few TGCAGCGTCGCGGGACAGCACACCGGGGAGCTGTTTTTT CSVAGQHTGELFF
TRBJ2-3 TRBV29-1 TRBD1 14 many TGCAGCGCCCGACAGGGCCCTGGCACAGATACGCAGTATTTT CSARQGPGTDTQYF
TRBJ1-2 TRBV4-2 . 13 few TGTGCCAGCAGCCAAGAGGCAGGACGAGCGTACACCTTC CASSQEAGRAYTF
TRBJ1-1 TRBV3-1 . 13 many TGTGCCAGCAGCCAAGTCAGGGTTACTGAAGCTTTCTTT CASSQVRVTEAFF
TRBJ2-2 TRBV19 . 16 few TGTGCCAGTAGAGGGGGTATAGCTACGAACACCGGGGAGCTGTTTTTT CASRGGIATNTGELFF
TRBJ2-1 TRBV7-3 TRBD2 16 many TGTGCCAGCAGCCCGACTAGCGGGAGTACCTACAATGAGCAGTTCTTC CASSPTSGSTYNEQFF
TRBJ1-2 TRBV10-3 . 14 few TGTGCCATCAGTGCGGAGGGCGCTAACTATGGCTACACCTTC CAISAEGANYGYTF
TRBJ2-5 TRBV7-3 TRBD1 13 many TGTGCCAGCAGCCCCACAGGGGGGGAGACCCAGTACTTC CASSPTGGETQYF
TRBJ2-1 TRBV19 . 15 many TGTGCCAGTCTGGGGCGAAAGGGTGTGTTCAATGAGCAGTTCTTC CASLGRKGVFNEQFF
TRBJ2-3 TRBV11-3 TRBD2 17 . TGTGCCAGCAGCGACCGGACTAGCGGGAGGGGCACAGATACGCAGTATTTT CASSDRTSGRGTDTQYF
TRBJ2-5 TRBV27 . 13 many TGTGCCAGCAGTTTCGGGGGTGGAGAGACCCAGTACTTC CASSFGGGETQYF
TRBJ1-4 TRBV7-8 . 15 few TGTGCCAGCAGCTTAGCCGAGGGACAACCTGAAAAACTGTTTTTT CASSLAEGQPEKLFF
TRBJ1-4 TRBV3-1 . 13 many TGTGCCAGCAGCCGAGTGGGGGATGAAAAACTGTTTTTT CASSRVGDEKLFF
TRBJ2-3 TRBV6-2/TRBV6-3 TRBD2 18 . TGTGCCAGCACTAGACTAGCGGGAGACCCGTGGGGGGCAGATACGCAGTATTTT CASTRLAGDPWGADTQYF
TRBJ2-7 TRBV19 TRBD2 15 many TGTGCCAGTAGTCAGACTAGCGCCGGAGGCTACGAGCAGTACTTC CASSQTSAGGYEQYF
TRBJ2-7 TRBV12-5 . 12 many TGTGCTAGTGGTTTAGGAGCTGGCGAGCAGTACTTC CASGLGAGEQYF
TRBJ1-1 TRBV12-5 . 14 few TGTGCTAGTGCCCCGGATGGGTGGGACACTGAAGCTTTCTTT CASAPDGWDTEAFF
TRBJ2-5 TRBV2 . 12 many TGTGCCAGCGGGGCGGACAGAGACCCCGAGTACTTC CASGADRDPEYF
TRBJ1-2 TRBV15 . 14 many TGTGCCACCAGCAGAGAACAGCAGGGCTATGGCTACACCTTC CATSREQQGYGYTF
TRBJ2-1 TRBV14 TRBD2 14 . TGTGCCAGCAGCCCGGGACTAGCGTCCTATGAGCAGCTCTTC CASSPGLASYEQLF
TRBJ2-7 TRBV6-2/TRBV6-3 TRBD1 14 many TGTGCCAGCAGCCTGGGACAGGGGGCGGACGAGCAGTACTTC CASSLGQGADEQYF
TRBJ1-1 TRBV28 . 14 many TGTGCCAGCTACGAGGCAGGGACGAACACTGAAGCTTTCTTT CASYEAGTNTEAFF
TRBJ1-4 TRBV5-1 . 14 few TGCGCCAGCAGCTTGAAACAGGGCGATGAAAAACTGTTTTTT CASSLKQGDEKLFF
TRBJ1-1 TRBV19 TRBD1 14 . TGTGCCAGTAGAGACAGGGGGCGGAACACTGAAGCTTTCTTT CASRDRGRNTEAFF
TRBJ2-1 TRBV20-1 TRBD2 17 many TGCAGTGCTAGGCGGACTAGCGGGAGGGCCTTTAACAATGAGCAGTTCTTC CSARRTSGRAFNNEQFF
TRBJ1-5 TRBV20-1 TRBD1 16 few TGCAGTGCTACAAGGGGACAGGGTTATAGCAATCAGCCCCAGCATTTT CSATRGQGYSNQPQHF
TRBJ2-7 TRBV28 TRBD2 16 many TGTGCCAGCAGTTTACTCCTAGCGGGAGGGTCCTACGAGCAGTACTTC CASSLLLAGGSYEQYF
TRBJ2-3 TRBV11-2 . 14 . TGTGCCAGCAGCTGGACGACCGGACCAGATACGCAGTATTTT CASSWTTGPDTQYF
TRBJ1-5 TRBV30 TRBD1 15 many TGTGCCTGGAGTGCCGTGACAGGGGGCGATCAGCCCCAGCATTTT CAWSAVTGGDQPQHF
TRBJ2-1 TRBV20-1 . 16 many TGCAGTGCTAGTCCTTCGGATTTGCGGGGAGACAATGAGCAGTTCTTC CSASPSDLRGDNEQFF
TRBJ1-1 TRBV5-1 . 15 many TGCGCCAGCACCCTTACCGGGACACTGAACACTGAAGCTTTCTTT CASTLTGTLNTEAFF
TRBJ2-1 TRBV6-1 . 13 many TGTGCCAGCAGTGTCCGGAGAGGGGGTGAGCAGTTCTTC CASSVRRGGEQFF
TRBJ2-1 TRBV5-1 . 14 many TGCGCCAGCAGCTTGCTGAGTAGCGTCAATGAGCAGTTCTTC CASSLLSSVNEQFF
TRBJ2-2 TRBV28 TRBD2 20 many TGTGCCAGCCTGCGGGTGAGGCGGGAGAGGCCGCTCAAAAACACCGGGGGGCTGTTTTTT CASLRVRRERPLKNTGGLFF
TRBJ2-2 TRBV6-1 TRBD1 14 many TGTGCCAGCAGTGACAGGGGGCGCACCGGGGAGCTGTTTTTT CASSDRGRTGELFF
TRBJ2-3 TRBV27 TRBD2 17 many TGTGCCAGCAGTTTATCGAGGTTAGCGGGTTACACAGATACGCAGTATTTT CASSLSRLAGYTDTQYF
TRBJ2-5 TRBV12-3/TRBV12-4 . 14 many TGTGCCAGCAGTCCATTTCCTAGCGCCGAGACCCAGTACTTC CASSPFPSAETQYF
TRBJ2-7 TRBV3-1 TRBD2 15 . TGTGCCAGCAGCCAAGTCAGGGGACTAGCGGGCGAGCAGTACTTC CASSQVRGLAGEQYF
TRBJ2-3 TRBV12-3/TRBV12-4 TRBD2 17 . TGTGCCAGCAGTTTAGTAGCGGGAGGGCCCGTCTCAGATACGCAGTATTTT CASSLVAGGPVSDTQYF
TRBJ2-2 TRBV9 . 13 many TGTGCCAGCAGCGTAGTTAATTCCGGGGAGCTGTTTTTT CASSVVNSGELFF
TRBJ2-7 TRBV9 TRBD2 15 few TGTGCCAGCAGCGACGGGACTAGCGGGGCCTACGAGCAGTACTTC CASSDGTSGAYEQYF
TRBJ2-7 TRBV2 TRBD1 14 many TGTGCCAGCAGTGAGCGCAGGGGGCCCTACGAGCAGTACTTC CASSERRGPYEQYF
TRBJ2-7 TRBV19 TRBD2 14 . TGTGCCAGTAGTAACCCTAGCGGGAGCGGAGAGCAGTACTTC CASSNPSGSGEQYF
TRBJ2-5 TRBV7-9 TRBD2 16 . TGTGCCAGCAGCTTAGGGACTAGCAGGTACCAAGAGACCCAGTACTTC CASSLGTSRYQETQYF
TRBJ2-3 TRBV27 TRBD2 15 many TGTGCCAGCAGTTTAAGGCGGGAGGGGACAGATACGCAGTATTTT CASSLRREGTDTQYF
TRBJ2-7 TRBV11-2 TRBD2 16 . TGTGCCAGCAGCGATGGACTAGCGGGAGGAAGAGACGAGCAGTACTTC CASSDGLAGGRDEQYF
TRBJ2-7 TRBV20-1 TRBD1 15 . TGCAGTGCTAGAGATCCGACAGGGGGCGCGGGGGAGCAGTACTTC CSARDPTGGAGEQYF
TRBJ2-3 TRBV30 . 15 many TGTGCCTGGAGTAGTTCCGCTAGCCGGGCAGATACGCAGTATTTT CAWSSSASRADTQYF
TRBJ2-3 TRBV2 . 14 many TGTGCCAGCGCGGCGGGGAGCCCCGCGGATACGCAGTATTTT CASAAGSPADTQYF
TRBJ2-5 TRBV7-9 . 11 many TGTGCCAGCAGCTTAGGTTCGAGTGAGTACTTC CASSLGSSEYF